This TCR beta chain emerged from a study of T cell responses to AZD1222 COVID-19 vaccine. Notes on this clone: Its antigen is as yet unknown.

Sequencing was performed with immunoSEQ multiplex PCR; in TCRdb, only in-frame clones are kept and a portion is missing. The sample yields approximately 140,000 clones, 80% to 95% seen once. Study observations and caveats: Repertoires were obtained solely post-peak T cell response. Seropositive at baseline were only a handful of AZD1222 recipients.

The CDR3 loop spans 16 amino acids. CDR1 and CDR2 (germline): SGHVS, FQNEAQ. The V and J ends lost 5 bases and 0 bases respectively, with 14 bases between them. The sample consisted of peripheral blood, taken 28 days after the second AZD1222 dose. The sequence was obtained from an adult who received the AZD1222 COVID-19 vaccine. The chain joins TRBV7-8 to TRBJ2-1; perhaps TRBD2 as D (5 bases). The CDR3 loop reads CASSPRTRSSYNEQFF. The CDR3 region has the DNA TGTGCCAGCAGCCCCCGGACTCGTAGCTCCTACAATGAGCAGTTCTTC.